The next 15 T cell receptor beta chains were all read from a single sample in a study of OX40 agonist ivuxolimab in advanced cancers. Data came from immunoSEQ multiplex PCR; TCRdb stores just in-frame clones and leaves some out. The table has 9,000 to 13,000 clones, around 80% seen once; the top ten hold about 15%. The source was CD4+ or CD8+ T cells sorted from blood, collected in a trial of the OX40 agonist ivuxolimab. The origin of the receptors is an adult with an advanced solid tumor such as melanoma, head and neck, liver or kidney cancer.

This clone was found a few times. In DNA, the CDR3 is TGTGCCAGCAGCACGACTAGCGGGAGGGCCCTCGAGCAGTACTTC. It yields the protein CASSTTSGRALEQYF. The chain has TRBV5-7 and TRBJ2-7; 14 bases map to TRBD2. TRBV5-7 is reported as an ORF; its role is uncertain. The CDR3 loop spans 15 amino acids. After removal of 4 bases from V and 6 bases from J, the junction contained 6 bases not matched to a gene.

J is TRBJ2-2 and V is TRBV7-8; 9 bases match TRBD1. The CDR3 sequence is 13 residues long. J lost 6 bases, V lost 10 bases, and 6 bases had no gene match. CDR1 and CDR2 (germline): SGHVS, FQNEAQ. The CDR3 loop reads CATPTGGPGELFF. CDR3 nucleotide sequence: TGTGCCACGCCTACAGGGGGCCCCGGGGAGCTGTTTTTT.

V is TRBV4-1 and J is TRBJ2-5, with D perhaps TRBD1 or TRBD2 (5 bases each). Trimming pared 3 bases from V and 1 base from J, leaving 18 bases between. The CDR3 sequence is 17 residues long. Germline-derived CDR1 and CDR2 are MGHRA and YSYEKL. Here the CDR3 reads CASSQKPSGTRQETQYF. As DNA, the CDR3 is TGCGCCAGCAGCCAGAAACCGTCCGGGACCCGCCAAGAGACCCAGTACTTC.

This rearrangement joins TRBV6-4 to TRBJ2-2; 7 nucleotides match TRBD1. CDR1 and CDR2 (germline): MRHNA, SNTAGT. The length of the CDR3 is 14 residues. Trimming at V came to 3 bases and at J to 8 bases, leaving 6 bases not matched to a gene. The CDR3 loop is CASSEDRVSGELFF. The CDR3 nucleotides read TGTGCCAGCAGTGAAGACAGGGTTTCTGGGGAGCTGTTTTTT.

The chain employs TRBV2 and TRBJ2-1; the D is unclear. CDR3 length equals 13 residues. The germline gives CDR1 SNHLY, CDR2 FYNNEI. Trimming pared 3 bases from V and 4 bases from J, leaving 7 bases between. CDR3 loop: CASSDRSYNEQFF. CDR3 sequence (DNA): TGTGCCAGCAGTGACAGGTCTTACAATGAGCAGTTCTTC.

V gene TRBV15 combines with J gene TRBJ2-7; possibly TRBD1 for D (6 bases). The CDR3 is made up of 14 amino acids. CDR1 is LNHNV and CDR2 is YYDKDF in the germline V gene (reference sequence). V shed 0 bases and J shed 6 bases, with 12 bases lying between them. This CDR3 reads CATSRDPGDSEQYF. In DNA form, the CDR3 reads TGTGCCACCAGCAGAGATCCAGGGGATAGCGAGCAGTACTTC.

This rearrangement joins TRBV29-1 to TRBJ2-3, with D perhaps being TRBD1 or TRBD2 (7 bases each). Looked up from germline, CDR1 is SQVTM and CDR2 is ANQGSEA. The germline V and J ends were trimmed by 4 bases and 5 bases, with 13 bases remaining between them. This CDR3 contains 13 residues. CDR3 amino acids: CSVGGGGIDTQYF. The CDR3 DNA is TGCAGCGTTGGGGGAGGGGGCATAGATACGCAGTATTTT.

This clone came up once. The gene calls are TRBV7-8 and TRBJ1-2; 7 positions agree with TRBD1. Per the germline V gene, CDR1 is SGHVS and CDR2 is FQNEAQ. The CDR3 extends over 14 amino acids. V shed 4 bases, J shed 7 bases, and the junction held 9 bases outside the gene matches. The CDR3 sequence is CASSSEVYRGGYTF. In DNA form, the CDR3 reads TGTGCCAGCAGCTCAGAAGTGTACAGGGGTGGCTACACCTTC.

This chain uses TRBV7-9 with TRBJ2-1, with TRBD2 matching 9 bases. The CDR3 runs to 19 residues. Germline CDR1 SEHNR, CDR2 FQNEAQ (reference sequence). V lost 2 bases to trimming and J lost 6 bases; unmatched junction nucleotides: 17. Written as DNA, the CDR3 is TGTGCCAGCAGCTTACTCCCTGGGGGTTGGCGGGAGGGTGTCAATGAGCAGTTCTTC. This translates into CASSLLPGGWREGVNEQFF.

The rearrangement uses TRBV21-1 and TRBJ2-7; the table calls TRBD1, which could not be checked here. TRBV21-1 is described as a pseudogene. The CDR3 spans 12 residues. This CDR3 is CASNRDYHEQYF. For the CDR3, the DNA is TGTGCCAGCAACAGGGATTACCACGAGCAGTACTTC.

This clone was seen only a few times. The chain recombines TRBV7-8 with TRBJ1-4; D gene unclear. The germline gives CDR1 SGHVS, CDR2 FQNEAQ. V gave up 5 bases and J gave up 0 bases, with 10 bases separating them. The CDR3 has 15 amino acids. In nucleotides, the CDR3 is TGTGCCAGCAGCCATTCGTTGGCAACTAATGAAAAACTGTTTTTT. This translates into CASSHSLATNEKLFF.

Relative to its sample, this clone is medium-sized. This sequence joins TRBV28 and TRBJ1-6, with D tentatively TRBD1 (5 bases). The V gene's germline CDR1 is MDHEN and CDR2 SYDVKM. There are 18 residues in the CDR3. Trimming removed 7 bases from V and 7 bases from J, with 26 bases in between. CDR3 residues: CASNVGAGAISLNSPLHF. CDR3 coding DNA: TGTGCCAGCAATGTGGGTGCCGGGGCCATCTCTTTAAATTCACCCCTCCACTTT.

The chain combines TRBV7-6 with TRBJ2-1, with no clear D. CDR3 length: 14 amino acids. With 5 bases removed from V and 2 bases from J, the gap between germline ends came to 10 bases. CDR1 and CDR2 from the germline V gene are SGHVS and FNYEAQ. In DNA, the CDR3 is TGTGCCAGCAGCCTAAGGTGGGCCTACAATGAGCAGTTCTTC. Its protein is CASSLRWAYNEQFF.

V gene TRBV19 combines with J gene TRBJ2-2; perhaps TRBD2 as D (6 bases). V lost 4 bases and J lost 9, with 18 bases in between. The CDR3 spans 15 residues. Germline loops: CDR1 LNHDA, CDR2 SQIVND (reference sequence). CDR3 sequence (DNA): TGTGCCAGTAGTACCTCCGGGACTCGCCCGAGGGAGCTGTTTTTT. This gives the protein CASSTSGTRPRELFF.

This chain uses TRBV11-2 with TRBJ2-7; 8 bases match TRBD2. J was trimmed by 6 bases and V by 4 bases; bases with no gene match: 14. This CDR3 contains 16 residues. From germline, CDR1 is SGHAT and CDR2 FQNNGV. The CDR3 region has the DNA TGTGCCAGCAGCTCGGAAGGTGGAACTAGCGGAGCCGAGCAGTACTTC. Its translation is CASSSEGGTSGAEQYF.